A single sample is the source of the 19 T cell receptor beta chains below, sequenced in a study of blood T cell repertoires in COVID-19. Assay used: immunoSEQ multiplex PCR; TCRdb lists only in-frame clones, some missing. Counted here are some 530,000 clones, 80% to 90% occurring once; the ten biggest clones make up 6.5% to 8.5%. The specimen was PBMCs or T cells enriched from blood (not recorded which). The origin of the receptors is a woman in her fifties or sixties who had recovered from COVID-19.

This clone was counted between two and nine times. The genes are TRBV30 and TRBJ1-3; tentatively, D is TRBD1 (6 bases). This CDR3 is 14 amino acids long. With 7 bases removed from V and 4 bases from J, the gap between germline ends came to 17 bases. CDR1 GTSNPN and CDR2 SVGIG come from the germline V gene (reference sequence). CDR3 region: CAFNRDARGNTIYF. CDR3 in DNA: TGTGCCTTTAACAGGGATGCGCGAGGAAACACCATATATTTT.

The chain links TRBV25-1 to TRBJ1-6, with TRBD1 as a possible D gene (5 bases). The V end was cut by 8 bases, the J end by 14 bases, with 16 bases between. Germline CDR1 and CDR2: MGHDK and SYGVNS. CDR3 length: 12 residues. CDR3: CASRTGLGSLHF. The CDR3 bases are TGTGCCAGCCGCACAGGATTAGGATCCCTCCACTTT.

Concerning this clone itself: The sample carries other DNA sequences with the same CDR3. V usage is TRBV5-1 and J usage is TRBJ2-7; tentative D call: TRBD1 (6 bases). CDR1 is SGHRS and CDR2 is YFSETQ in the germline V gene. V was trimmed by 2 bases and J by 2 bases, leaving 8 bases between them. This CDR3 is 13 amino acids long. The CDR3, as DNA: TGCGCCAGCAGCTTATCAGGGGCCTACGAGCAGTACTTC. This sequence encodes CASSLSGAYEQYF.

The CDR3 DNA reads TGTGCCATAAAAAGGGACAGGGACATGAACACTGAAGCTTTCTTT. Its translation: CAIKRDRDMNTEAFF. The chain combines TRBV10-3 with TRBJ1-1, with 9 bases matching TRBD1. CDR3 size: 15 residues. Trimming removed 9 bases from V and 0 bases from J; junction bases left unmatched: 8. Germline V gene sequence: CDR1 ENHRY, CDR2 SYGVKD.

V is TRBV3-1 (or the pseudogene TRBV3-2) and J is TRBJ2-5; tentatively, D is TRBD2 (6 bases). The V gene's germline CDR1 is LGHDT and CDR2 YNNKEL (reference sequence). Trimming shortened V by 6 bases and J by 1 base, and 12 bases separated the two germline ends. The CDR3 is made up of 14 amino acids. In nucleotides, the CDR3 is TGTGCCAGCAGTATTCGGGAGCGCCAAGAGACCCAGTACTTC. Translated, it gives CASSIRERQETQYF.

The chain combines TRBV6-5 with TRBJ1-1; D is perhaps TRBD1 (6 bases). CDR1 MNHEY and CDR2 SVGAGI come from the germline V gene. With 7 bases removed from V and 5 bases from J, the gap between germline ends came to 17 bases. The CDR3 totals 14 residues. This CDR3 is CASTLYGGATEAFF. The CDR3 nucleotides are TGTGCCAGCACCTTATATGGGGGCGCGACTGAAGCTTTCTTT.

CDR3 in DNA: TGTGCCAGTAGCTGGGGGCAGGTGAACACTGAAGCTTTCTTT. This codes for CASSWGQVNTEAFF. The chain has TRBV19 and TRBJ1-1; possible D gene TRBD1, 6 bases. Germline CDR1 reads LNHDA; CDR2 reads SQIVND (reference sequence). V lost 6 bases to trimming and J lost 0 bases, with 11 bases between them. The CDR3 loop spans 14 amino acids. Combining the CDR3 with reference TRBV19 and TRBJ1-1 gives the whole variable domain DGGITQSPKYLFRKEGQNVTLSCEQNLNHDAMYWYRQDPGQGLRLIYYSQIVNDFQKGDIAEGYSVSREKKESFPLTVTSAQKNPTAFYLCASSWGQVNTEAFFGQGTRLTVV.

This clone was recorded a few times. The chain carries TRBV5-1 and TRBJ2-1; the match to TRBD2 covers 9 bases. Germline V CDR1 and CDR2: SGHRS, YFSETQ. Trimming removed 2 bases from V and 4 bases from J; junction bases left unmatched: 7. The CDR3 spans 16 residues. CDR3 sequence: CASSFLAGGRYNEQFF. In DNA, the CDR3 is TGCGCCAGCAGCTTCCTCGCGGGGGGGCGTTACAATGAGCAGTTCTTC.

This chain links TRBV19 with TRBJ1-5; 9 bases align to TRBD1. The V segment lost 3 bases and the J segment 5 bases; nucleotides outside the gene matches: 8. The CDR3 covers 16 residues. Germline V CDR1 and CDR2: LNHDA, SQIVND (reference sequence). The CDR3 protein is CASSILLRTGDQPQHF. CDR3 in DNA: TGTGCCAGTAGTATCCTCTTGAGGACAGGGGATCAGCCCCAGCATTTT.

The rearrangement uses TRBV11-2 and TRBJ1-6; D gene unclear. The germline gives CDR1 SGHAT, CDR2 FQNNGV. The CDR3 is 15 amino acids. The V end lost 1 base, the J end lost 9 bases, and 13 bases lay between the germline ends. The CDR3, as DNA: TGTGCCAGCAGCTTAGGGACTGCCGGCAGTTCACCCCTCCACTTT. Its protein product is CASSLGTAGSSPLHF.

The rearrangement uses TRBV10-3 and TRBJ1-3; TRBD1 might be the D (6 bases). The germline V gene encodes CDR1 ENHRY and CDR2 SYGVKD. The CDR3 extends over 13 amino acids. Trimming stripped 8 bases from V and 0 bases from J, with 8 bases between. CDR3 amino acids: CAILQGSGNTIYF. The CDR3 DNA sequence: TGTGCCATCCTACAGGGCTCTGGAAACACCATATATTTT.

The gene calls are TRBV7-2 and TRBJ2-1, with D possibly being TRBD2 (6 bases). CDR3 length equals 15 residues. CDR1 is SGHTA and CDR2 is FQGNSA in the germline V gene. V lost 5 bases and J 0 bases, leaving 11 bases between the germline ends. The CDR3 nucleotides are TGTGCCAGCAGCCCCCCCGGGAGCTCCTACAATGAGCAGTTCTTC. Protein: CASSPPGSSYNEQFF.

The genes are TRBV3-1 (or the pseudogene TRBV3-2) and TRBJ2-7; possible D gene TRBD1, 6 bases. The germline V gene encodes CDR1 LGHDT and CDR2 YNNKEL (reference sequence). The CDR3 contains 13 residues. V dropped 4 bases and J dropped 5 bases, with 12 bases sitting between them. CDR3: CASSLQGSNEQYV. The CDR3 nucleotides read TGTGCCAGCAGCCTTCAGGGGTCGAACGAGCAGTACGTC.

This chain uses TRBV5-1 with TRBJ1-2, with a weak D call TRBD1 (6 bases). Between the trimmed V and J ends, which lost 7 bases and 0 bases, there was a span of 13 bases. The CDR3 totals 14 residues. Per germline, CDR1 SGHRS and CDR2 YFSETQ. CDR3 loop: CASFDRSSNYGYTF. The DNA for the CDR3 is TGCGCCAGCTTCGACAGGAGCTCTAACTATGGCTACACCTTC.

This clone was seen a handful of times. V gene TRBV29-1 combines with J gene TRBJ1-4, with D perhaps TRBD1 (6 bases). This CDR3 region has 14 residues. Germline CDR1 SQVTM, CDR2 ANQGSEA. The V gene lost 6 bases and the J gene lost 4 bases, with 15 bases spanning the gap. Here the CDR3 reads CSVTPRGSNEKLFF. The CDR3 nucleotides read TGCAGCGTCACCCCCAGGGGTAGTAATGAAAAACTGTTTTTT.

This clone showed up just once. V is TRBV19 and J is TRBJ1-1; 7 bases map to TRBD1. Per germline, CDR1 LNHDA and CDR2 SQIVND (reference sequence). The CDR3 runs to 14 residues. Germline trimming cut 6 bases from V and 11 bases from J; bases unmatched to any gene: 15. The CDR3 DNA is TGTGCCAGTAGGCAACCTGGGACAGAGGTTTACGCTTTCTTT. Translation gives CASRQPGTEVYAFF.

The V call is TRBV3-1 (or the pseudogene TRBV3-2), the J call TRBJ2-7, with 9 bases matching TRBD1. With V trimmed by 4 bases and J by 3 bases, 4 bases remained unmatched. This CDR3 spans 14 amino acids. CDR1 and CDR2 (germline): LGHDT, YNNKEL (reference sequence). DNA for the CDR3: TGTGCCAGCAGCCCTCGGACAGGGGACTACGAGCAGTACTTC. Amino acids: CASSPRTGDYEQYF.

The rearrangement uses TRBV7-9 and TRBJ1-1; 11 bases are a match to TRBD1. After removal of 0 bases from V and 6 bases from J, the junction contained 15 bases not matched to a gene. This CDR3 is 19 amino acids long. Germline lookup yields CDR1 SEHNR and CDR2 FQNEAQ (reference sequence). The CDR3 nucleotides are TGTGCCAGCAGCTTAGCACTACCACAGGACAGGGGGCGAAGGGCTGAAGCTTTCTTT. As protein: CASSLALPQDRGRRAEAFF.

This chain connects TRBV15 to TRBJ1-1; tentatively, D is TRBD1 (6 bases). CDR1 and CDR2 from the germline V gene are LNHNV and YYDKDF (reference sequence). CDR3 length: 15 amino acids. The V end was cut by 1 base, the J end by 6 bases, with 15 bases between. CDR3 DNA: TGTGCCACCAGCAGAGTCGAAGTGGCAGGGGCTGAAGCTTTCTTT. Protein: CATSRVEVAGAEAFF.